This is a list of T cell receptor beta chains from one sample in a study of T cell clonotyping in hematopoietic cell transplantation. Only in-frame clones appear in the TCRdb table, and some are missing; sequencing was by immunoSEQ multiplex PCR. This sample has around 15,000 clones, with approximately 81% found just once. Source: PBMCs, taken 100 days after allogeneic stem cell transplant. The origin of the receptors is a male patient between 55 and 70 years old who had an allogeneic stem cell transplant from a related donor, so the T cells may come from the graft donor. Some clones in this sample may be carry-over from other donors' samples. The conserved cysteine and the conserved F or W are not part of the CDR3 here. Each record gives: V gene, D gene, CDR3 protein. The D gene is left open where the match is weak.

TRBV23-1,.,ASSQLGIPGTNTEAF
TRBV4-3,.,ASSRQYTGTPSYEQY
TRBV4-3,TRBD1,ASSYSATGEVYEQY
TRBV15,.,ATSTHGQQETQY
TRBV6-5,.,ASSYSPGSSAGYT
TRBV5-1,TRBD1,ASSAPGQVNEKLF
TRBV7-2,.,ASSKIMNTEAF
TRBV11-2,.,ASAGRGSRRSGTNIQY
TRBV19,.,ASSSWAANNEKLF
TRBV19,TRBD1,ASSKRQGQDEQY
TRBV11-3,.,ASSLNAASNSPLH
TRBV30,TRBD2,AWSPSLAVPQETQY
TRBV29-1,TRBD2,SVVLVRGGEQY
TRBV19,TRBD1,ASKTGTGSIMGYGYT
TRBV10-3,.,AISEGSVAQETQY
TRBV6-5,.,ASGSQQIYGYT
TRBV6-5,.,ASQSTMASTEAF
TRBV2,.,ASSPEGSTGELF
TRBV9,.,ASSVGQSVYT
TRBV5-4,TRBD2,ASSSLAGGAPGELF
TRBV30,.,AWNQRTDANYGYT